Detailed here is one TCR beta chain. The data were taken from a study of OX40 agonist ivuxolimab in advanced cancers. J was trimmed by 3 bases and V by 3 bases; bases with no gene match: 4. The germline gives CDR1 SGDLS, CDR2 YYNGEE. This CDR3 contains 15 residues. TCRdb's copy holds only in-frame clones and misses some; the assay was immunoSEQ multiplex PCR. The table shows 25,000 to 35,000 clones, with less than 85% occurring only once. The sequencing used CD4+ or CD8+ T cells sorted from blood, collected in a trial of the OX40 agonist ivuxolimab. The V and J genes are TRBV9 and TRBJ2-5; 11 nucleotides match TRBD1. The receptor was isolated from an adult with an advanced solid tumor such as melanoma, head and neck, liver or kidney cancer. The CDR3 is CASSARDRGKETQYF. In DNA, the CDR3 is TGTGCCAGCAGCGCCCGGGACAGGGGGAAAGAGACCCAGTACTTC.